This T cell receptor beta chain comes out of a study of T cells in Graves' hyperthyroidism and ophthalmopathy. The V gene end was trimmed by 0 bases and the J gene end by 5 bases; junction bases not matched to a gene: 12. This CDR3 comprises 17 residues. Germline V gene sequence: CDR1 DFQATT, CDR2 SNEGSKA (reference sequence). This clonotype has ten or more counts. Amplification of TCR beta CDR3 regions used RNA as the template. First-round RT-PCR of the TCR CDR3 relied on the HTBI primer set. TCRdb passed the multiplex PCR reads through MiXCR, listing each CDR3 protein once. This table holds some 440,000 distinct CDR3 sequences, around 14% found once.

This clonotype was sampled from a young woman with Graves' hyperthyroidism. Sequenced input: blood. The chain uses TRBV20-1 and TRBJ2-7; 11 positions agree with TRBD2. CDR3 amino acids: CSARDLLAGGPGDEQYF. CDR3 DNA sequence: TGCAGTGCTAGAGACCTGTTAGCGGGAGGGCCTGGGGACGAGCAGTACTTC.